This TCR beta chain is from a study of control samples from healthy donors and cancer patients. With 3 bases removed from V and 0 bases from J, the gap between germline ends came to 17 bases. CDR1 SGHDN and CDR2 FVKESK come from the germline V gene. The CDR3 covers 17 residues. Clones were read by immunoSEQ multiplex PCR, and TCRdb kept only the in-frame ones, dropping some. The sample has 130,000 or so clones; 90% to 95% are singletons. Sequenced sample: blood. The V gene is TRBV14, the J gene TRBJ1-1; D is perhaps TRBD1 (5 bases). This TCR was sampled from a man aged 40-55 years in good health. CDR3 coding DNA: TGTGCCAGCAGCCACCGAGACCTCAGGGCTATGAACACTGAAGCTTTCTTT. As protein: CASSHRDLRAMNTEAFF. Full variable domain (missing parts from reference TRBV14 and TRBJ1-1): EAGVTQFPSHSVIEKGQTVTLRCDPISGHDNLYWYRRVMGKEIKFLLHFVKESKQDESGMPNNRFLAERTGGTYSTLKVQPAELEDSGVYFCASSHRDLRAMNTEAFFGQGTRLTVV.